The rows below give T cell receptor beta chains drawn from one sample of a study of shared clonotypes between healthy human individuals. TCRdb keeps only in-frame clones here, not all; method: immunoSEQ multiplex PCR. Of millions of clones in the sample, 85% to 95% were seen once. The sequenced sample consisted of naive CD8+ T cells from PBMCs. The receptors derive from a young man in good health. Some clones in this sample may be carry-over from other donors' samples. The CDR3 runs from the conserved cysteine through the conserved F or W. Fields, in order: V gene, J gene, D gene, CDR3 protein, CDR3 DNA. D genes are given only for firm matches.

v_call: TRBV30
j_call: TRBJ2-7
d_call: -
cdr3_aa: CAWSPRGFLTYEQYF
cdr3_nt: TGTGCCTGGAGTCCACGTGGGTTTCTCACCTACGAGCAGTACTTC

v_call: TRBV27
j_call: TRBJ2-1
d_call: TRBD2
cdr3_aa: CASSSRLALLDNEQFF
cdr3_nt: TGTGCCAGCAGTTCCCGACTAGCGTTACTCGACAATGAGCAGTTCTTC

v_call: TRBV6-5
j_call: TRBJ2-1
d_call: -
cdr3_aa: CASSYAEGNEQFF
cdr3_nt: TGTGCCAGCAGTTACGCTGAGGGCAATGAGCAGTTCTTC

v_call: TRBV5-5
j_call: TRBJ2-7
d_call: -
cdr3_aa: CASSAEGGYEQYF
cdr3_nt: TGTGCCAGCAGCGCCGAGGGGGGATACGAGCAGTACTTC

v_call: TRBV28
j_call: TRBJ1-2
d_call: -
cdr3_aa: CASSLRTYGYTF
cdr3_nt: TGTGCCAGCAGTTTAAGGACCTATGGCTACACCTTC

v_call: TRBV10-3
j_call: TRBJ2-7
d_call: TRBD2
cdr3_aa: CAISDPAGASYEQYF
cdr3_nt: TGTGCCATCAGTGACCCAGCGGGAGCCTCCTACGAGCAGTACTTC

v_call: TRBV27
j_call: TRBJ1-1
d_call: TRBD1
cdr3_aa: CASSLGTVQEAFF
cdr3_nt: TGTGCCAGCAGTCTCGGGACAGTACAAGAAGCTTTCTTT

v_call: TRBV4-1
j_call: TRBJ1-1
d_call: -
cdr3_aa: CASSSRGVNTEAFF
cdr3_nt: TGCGCCAGCAGCAGCCGGGGGGTGAACACTGAAGCTTTCTTT

v_call: TRBV2
j_call: TRBJ2-4
d_call: -
cdr3_aa: CASSHDSYLAKNIQYF
cdr3_nt: TGTGCCAGCAGCCACGACTCCTACTTGGCCAAAAACATTCAGTACTTC

v_call: TRBV7-6
j_call: TRBJ2-3
d_call: -
cdr3_aa: CASSHDSNTDTQYF
cdr3_nt: TGTGCCAGCAGCCACGACTCTAACACAGATACGCAGTATTTT

v_call: TRBV28
j_call: TRBJ1-6
d_call: -
cdr3_aa: CASRFNSPLHF
cdr3_nt: TGTGCCAGTCGCTTTAATTCACCCCTCCACTTT

v_call: TRBV29-1
j_call: TRBJ2-6
d_call: -
cdr3_aa: CSVVGGAAGANVLTF
cdr3_nt: TGCAGCGTTGTTGGGGGAGCGGCCGGGGCCAACGTCCTGACTTTC

v_call: TRBV10-2
j_call: TRBJ2-7
d_call: -
cdr3_aa: CASSEKGEGRGYYEQYF
cdr3_nt: TGCGCCAGCAGTGAGAAGGGGGAGGGGAGGGGATACTACGAGCAGTACTTC

v_call: TRBV30
j_call: TRBJ1-5
d_call: -
cdr3_aa: CAWSGPRGDQPQHF
cdr3_nt: TGTGCCTGGAGTGGTCCCAGGGGCGATCAGCCCCAGCATTTT

v_call: TRBV5-5
j_call: TRBJ2-1
d_call: -
cdr3_aa: CASSSDWNEQFF
cdr3_nt: TGTGCCAGCAGCTCGGACTGGAATGAGCAGTTCTTC

v_call: TRBV9
j_call: TRBJ1-5
d_call: -
cdr3_aa: CASSPVGVGQPQHF
cdr3_nt: TGTGCCAGCAGCCCCGTGGGGGTAGGACAGCCCCAGCATTTT

v_call: TRBV4-3
j_call: TRBJ1-1
d_call: -
cdr3_aa: CASSPGPTRMNTEAFF
cdr3_nt: TGCGCCAGCAGCCCGGGACCGACGAGAATGAACACTGAAGCTTTCTTT

v_call: TRBV15
j_call: TRBJ1-1
d_call: -
cdr3_aa: CATSGGGRGTEAFF
cdr3_nt: TGTGCCACCAGCGGCGGGGGACGGGGCACTGAAGCTTTCTTT

v_call: TRBV19
j_call: TRBJ2-7
d_call: -
cdr3_aa: CASSIDLETNSYEQYF
cdr3_nt: TGTGCCAGTAGTATAGATCTGGAGACAAACTCCTACGAGCAGTACTTC

v_call: TRBV7-9
j_call: TRBJ2-7
d_call: -
cdr3_aa: CASSFGQDLEQYF
cdr3_nt: TGTGCCAGCAGCTTTGGCCAAGACCTCGAGCAGTACTTC

v_call: TRBV7-9
j_call: TRBJ2-1
d_call: TRBD2
cdr3_aa: CASSSLAGTEHEQFF
cdr3_nt: TGTGCCAGCAGCTCCCTAGCGGGGACCGAACATGAGCAGTTCTTC

v_call: TRBV6-1
j_call: TRBJ2-1
d_call: -
cdr3_aa: CASSPGTPNEQFF
cdr3_nt: TGTGCCAGCAGTCCCGGGACCCCGAATGAGCAGTTCTTC

v_call: TRBV2
j_call: TRBJ2-7
d_call: TRBD2
cdr3_aa: CASSEGSGRSSYEQYF
cdr3_nt: TGTGCCAGCAGTGAAGGGAGCGGGAGGTCCTCCTACGAGCAGTACTTC

v_call: TRBV30
j_call: TRBJ2-1
d_call: TRBD2
cdr3_aa: CAWRETSETYNEQFF
cdr3_nt: TGTGCCTGGAGAGAGACTAGCGAAACTTACAATGAGCAGTTCTTC

v_call: TRBV9
j_call: TRBJ2-3
d_call: -
cdr3_aa: CASSPIGDTQYF
cdr3_nt: TGTGCCAGCAGCCCTATAGGAGATACGCAGTATTTT

v_call: TRBV13
j_call: TRBJ2-7
d_call: -
cdr3_aa: CASSLEKRLAINEQYF
cdr3_nt: TGTGCCAGCAGCTTAGAAAAACGGCTTGCGATAAACGAGCAGTACTTC

v_call: TRBV9
j_call: TRBJ1-1
d_call: -
cdr3_aa: CASSVGGDKRGAFF
cdr3_nt: TGTGCCAGCAGCGTAGGGGGGGACAAGAGAGGAGCTTTCTTT